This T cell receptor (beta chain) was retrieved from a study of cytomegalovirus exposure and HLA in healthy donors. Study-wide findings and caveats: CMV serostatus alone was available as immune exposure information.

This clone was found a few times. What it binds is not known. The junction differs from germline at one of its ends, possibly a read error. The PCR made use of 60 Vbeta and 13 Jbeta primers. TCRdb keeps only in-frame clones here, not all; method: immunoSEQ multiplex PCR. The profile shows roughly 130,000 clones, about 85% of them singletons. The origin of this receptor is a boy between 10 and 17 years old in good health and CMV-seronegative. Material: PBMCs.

CDR3 residues: CAGSSDRSSEKLFF. The CDR3 DNA reads as TGTGCCGGGAGCTCGGACAGGTCGTCTGAAAAACTGTTTTTT. The chain couples TRBV30 to TRBJ1-4, with 7 bases identical to TRBD1. The germline V gene has CDR1 GTSNPN and CDR2 SVGIG (reference sequence). The CDR3 runs to 14 residues.